These 8 T cell receptor beta chains were sequenced from one sample in a study of blood T cell repertoires in COVID-19. Method: immunoSEQ multiplex PCR; TCRdb's copy keeps in-frame clones and lacks some. Found here are about 190,000 clones, roughly 80% of them singletons; the top ten hold roughly 13%. The sample was peripheral blood. The receptor source for this set is a man in his forties or fifties who had recovered from COVID-19.

The chain has TRBV24-1 and TRBJ2-1, with 10 bases identical to TRBD2. The germline V gene has CDR1 KGHDR and CDR2 SFDVKD. This CDR3 comprises 16 residues. J gave up 6 bases and V 5 bases, and 9 bases lay outside the gene matches. The CDR3 region is CATSGMGLAGVNEQFF. The CDR3 DNA reads TGTGCCACCAGTGGGATGGGTCTAGCGGGAGTCAATGAGCAGTTCTTC.

This rearrangement joins TRBV11-2 to TRBJ2-7, with TRBD2 matching 7 bases. The length of the CDR3 is 15 residues. Germline V gene sequence: CDR1 SGHAT, CDR2 FQNNGV. After removal of 1 base from V and 2 bases from J, the junction contained 5 bases not matched to a gene. The CDR3 loop reads CASSLATGLPYEQYF. The CDR3 nucleotides read TGTGCCAGCAGCTTAGCGACGGGACTACCCTACGAGCAGTACTTC.

This chain uses TRBV7-2 with TRBJ1-2; D unresolved. Trimming pared 1 base from V and 1 base from J, leaving 10 bases between. Per the germline V gene, CDR1 is SGHTA and CDR2 is FQGNSA. The CDR3 consists of 15 residues. DNA for the CDR3: TGTGCCAGCAGCTTAGTTGCGGGGAATAACTATGGCTACACCTTC. It specifies CASSLVAGNNYGYTF.

The rearrangement links TRBV7-2 to TRBJ2-7; 7 nucleotides align to TRBD2. CDR3 size: 14 residues. With 6 bases clipped from V and 3 bases from J, the junction kept 8 bases outside the gene matches. From germline, CDR1 is SGHTA and CDR2 FQGNSA. This CDR3 is CASRPAGVVYEQYF. The CDR3, as DNA: TGTGCCAGCAGGCCGGCGGGGGTTGTCTACGAGCAGTACTTC.

DNA for the CDR3: TGTGCCAGCAGCTTAAACAGAGCAACTAATGAAAAACTGTTTTTT. It is translated as CASSLNRATNEKLFF. This rearrangement joins TRBV7-8 to TRBJ1-4; no firm D call. Germline CDR1 SGHVS, CDR2 FQNEAQ. Trimming stripped 2 bases from V and 0 bases from J, with 7 bases between. The CDR3 has 15 residues.

J is TRBJ2-6 and V is TRBV6-6; D might be TRBD1 (5 bases). V dropped 0 bases and J dropped 0 bases, with 6 bases sitting between them. The length of the CDR3 is 16 residues. Germline V lookup: CDR1 MNHNY, CDR2 SVGAGI (reference sequence). The CDR3 nucleotides read TGTGCCAGCAGTTACTCGACAGCCTCTGGGGCCAACGTCCTGACTTTC. Amino acids: CASSYSTASGANVLTF.

This CDR3 reads CSDGREYGYTF. The CDR3 bases are TGCAGTGATGGGAGGGAATATGGCTACACCTTC. The chain recombines TRBV29-1 with TRBJ1-2, with D hard to call. The CDR3 runs 11 residues. Germline V CDR1 and CDR2: SQVTM, ANQGSEA.

The rearrangement uses TRBV25-1 and TRBJ2-3; TRBD1 matches 7 bases. From germline, CDR1 is MGHDK and CDR2 SYGVNS. This CDR3 is built from 15 residues. Germline trimming cut 5 bases from V and 4 bases from J; bases unmatched to any gene: 9. The CDR3 here is CASSPWERGPDTQYF. The CDR3 nucleotides are TGTGCCAGCAGTCCCTGGGAGAGGGGGCCAGATACGCAGTATTTT.